This passage covers 18 T cell receptor beta chains from one sample sequenced in a study of blood T cells in healthy people across ages. Using a J-beta primer mix together with a sample-barcoded 5' primer, a second PCR was run for roughly 6 to 12 cycles. TCRdb re-derived calls from the 5' RACE reads in MiXCR, one entry per CDR3 protein. This table has 500,000 to 700,000 distinct CDR3 sequences, roughly 30% appearing once. The sample was blood. The receptors were gathered from an elderly woman in good health.

The gene calls are TRBV20-1 and TRBJ2-7, with D perhaps matching TRBD1 or TRBD2 (5 bases each). Trimming stripped 5 bases from V and 5 bases from J, with 16 bases between. Germline lookup yields CDR1 DFQATT and CDR2 SNEGSKA (reference sequence). This CDR3 has 13 amino acids. The CDR3 DNA reads as TGCAGTGCTTCTCTAGGGGACGGCCACGAGCAGTACTTC. Protein: CSASLGDGHEQYF.

This clonotype was seen more than once but under ten times. The V call is TRBV30, the J call TRBJ2-6, with TRBD1 matching 9 bases. The V gene end was trimmed by 3 bases and the J gene end by 0 bases; junction bases not matched to a gene: 3. CDR1 is GTSNPN and CDR2 is SVGIG in the germline V gene (reference sequence). The CDR3 runs to 16 residues. CDR3 residues: CAWRGTGSSGANVLTF. In DNA, the CDR3 is TGTGCCTGGAGAGGGACAGGGAGCTCTGGGGCCAACGTCCTGACTTTC.

This clonotype was recorded many times. The chain employs TRBV11-3 and TRBJ2-3; the match to TRBD1 covers 8 bases. V shed 5 bases and J 2 bases; nucleotides not matched to a gene: 6. Germline assignment: CDR1 SGHNT and CDR2 YENEEA. This CDR3 has 15 residues. CDR3 nucleotides: TGTGCCAGCAGCCCCCGGCAGGGGGCCACAGATACGCAGTATTTT. As protein: CASSPRQGATDTQYF.

In its sample, this clonotype was seen many times. The chain uses TRBV7-9 and TRBJ2-7, with 7 bases lining up with TRBD1. This CDR3 is built from 14 residues. V was pared by 5 bases and J by 5 bases, with 9 bases of the junction left unmatched. The germline CDR1 and CDR2 sequences are SEHNR and FQNEAQ (reference sequence). The CDR3 protein is CASSHRQGIHEQYF. DNA for the CDR3: TGTGCCAGCAGCCACCGACAGGGAATCCACGAGCAGTACTTC.

This clonotype has ten or more counts. The chain combines TRBV6-2 or TRBV6-3 with TRBJ1-2; D gene unclear. Trimming removed 6 bases from V and 7 bases from J, with 9 bases in between. The CDR3 loop spans 11 amino acids. Looked up from germline, CDR1 is MNHEY and CDR2 is SVGEGT. CDR3 DNA: TGTGCCAGCAGAGATCCGGCTGGCTACACCTTC. Protein product: CASRDPAGYTF.

J is TRBJ1-4 and V is TRBV15; possible D gene TRBD1, 5 bases. The CDR3 runs 15 residues. The germline V and J ends were trimmed by 0 bases and 6 bases, with 11 bases remaining between them. Germline V gene sequence: CDR1 LNHNV, CDR2 YYDKDF (reference sequence). The CDR3 is CATSRDVGADEKLFF. As DNA, the CDR3 is TGTGCCACCAGCAGAGATGTAGGGGCCGATGAAAAACTGTTTTTT.

The chain has TRBV5-5 and TRBJ1-1, with D possibly being TRBD1 (6 bases). Germline V lookup: CDR1 SGHKS, CDR2 YYEKEE (reference sequence). CDR3 length equals 15 residues. V was trimmed by 0 bases and J by 8 bases, leaving 17 bases between them. The DNA for the CDR3 is TGTGCCAGCAGCTTGGCCCCGCGGGGGGCGCGGGAAGCTTTCTTT. Its protein is CASSLAPRGAREAFF.

V and J are TRBV27 and TRBJ2-7, with a possible D match to TRBD1 (6 bases). This CDR3 has 16 residues. In germline, CDR1 is MNHEY, CDR2 SMNVEV (reference sequence). The ends were cut back, 2 bases at V and 0 bases at J, with 14 bases in the middle. For the CDR3, the DNA is TGTGCCAGCAGTTTAGGCCTCGGCAGGGGCTCCTACGAGCAGTACTTC. Translation: CASSLGLGRGSYEQYF.

This clonotype has just a few counts. The chain joins TRBV30 to TRBJ2-3; D may be TRBD1 (6 bases). V was trimmed by 3 bases and J by 2 bases, leaving 12 bases between them. Germline V gene data show CDR1 as GTSNPN and CDR2 as SVGIG (reference sequence). The length of the CDR3 is 14 residues. Here the CDR3 DNA reads TGTGCCTGGAGACTAGGGGGTAACACAGATACGCAGTATTTT. The encoded protein is CAWRLGGNTDTQYF. Drawing the rest from reference TRBV30 and TRBJ2-3, the complete variable domain is SQTIHQWPATLVQPVGSPLSLECTVEGTSNPNLYWYRQAAGRGLQLLFYSVGIGQISSEVPQNLSASRPQDRQFILSSKKLLLSDSGFYLCAWRLGGNTDTQYFGPGTRLTVL.

The chain has TRBV27 and TRBJ2-3; weak D call: TRBD2 (5 bases). V was trimmed by 8 bases and J by 2 bases, leaving 14 bases between them. The CDR3 runs 14 residues. In germline, CDR1 is MNHEY, CDR2 SMNVEV (reference sequence). CDR3 coding DNA: TGTGCCAGCGGTCGGGGTAGTTTCACAGATACGCAGTATTTT. Protein sequence: CASGRGSFTDTQYF.

To note about this clonotype: Since a much larger clone is just one base distant, this may be a read error. CDR3 amino acids: CASSLGQVVNTEAFF. As DNA, the CDR3 is TGCGCCAGCAGCTTGGGCCAGGTCGTGAACACTGAAGCTTTCTTT. J is TRBJ1-1 and V is TRBV5-1, with D uncertain. The CDR3 contains 15 residues. Germline V gene data show CDR1 as SGHRS and CDR2 as YFSETQ. Deletions cut 0 bases from V and 0 bases from J, with 9 bases between.

Regarding this clonotype: A much larger clone differs from this one at a single base, so this may be a read error. J is TRBJ2-5 and V is TRBV6-1, with 7 bases lining up with TRBD1. Germline V gene sequence: CDR1 MNHNS, CDR2 SASEGT. This CDR3 has 14 residues. V lost 4 bases and J lost 1; bases outside the gene matches: 3. CDR3 bases: TGTGCCAGCAGTGGCGACAGGGTCCAAGAGACCCAGTACTTC. This codes for CASSGDRVQETQYF.

This clonotype was recorded a few times. This may be a read error: a much more frequent sequence differs by one nucleotide. The gene calls are TRBV20-1 and TRBJ2-3; 10 bases line up with TRBD2. The CDR3 runs 18 residues. The germline gives CDR1 DFQATT, CDR2 SNEGSKA (reference sequence). Trimming cost V 3 bases and J 2 bases; bases outside gene matches: 14. The DNA for the CDR3 is TGCAGTGCTAGCCCCCGAGGGGAACTAGCGGGGATCACAGATACGCAGTATTTT. Translated, it gives CSASPRGELAGITDTQYF.

The sample holds many counts of this clonotype. The rearrangement links TRBV7-9 to TRBJ2-7; D gene unclear. The germline gives CDR1 SEHNR, CDR2 FQNEAQ (reference sequence). The V gene lost 5 bases and the J gene lost 1 base, with 6 bases spanning the gap. This CDR3 has 12 residues. CDR3 protein: CASSQESYEQYF. The CDR3 DNA is TGTGCCAGCAGCCAGGAGTCCTACGAGCAGTACTTC.

This clonotype turned up a few times. Written as DNA, the CDR3 is TGTGCCAGCAGTGAATTCAGGGGCCACACCGGGGAGCTGTTTTTT. Translation: CASSEFRGHTGELFF. The rearrangement links TRBV2 to TRBJ2-2; TRBD1 is a possible D gene (6 bases). V was cut by 2 bases and J by 3 bases, with 10 bases left in between. Per the germline V gene, CDR1 is SNHLY and CDR2 is FYNNEI. The CDR3 has 15 amino acids.

This clonotype was recorded a few times. This chain joins TRBV11-2 and TRBJ2-3; D gene uncertain. This CDR3 is 14 amino acids long. V was shortened by 1 base and J by 5 bases, with 10 bases between the two germline ends. Germline V CDR1 and CDR2: SGHAT, FQNNGV. The CDR3 region has the DNA TGTGCCAGCAGCTTAGTTCGGTCGGGAGATACGCAGTATTTT. Its protein is CASSLVRSGDTQYF.

This clonotype was detected a few times. CDR3 bases: TGTGCCAGCAGTGCCTCGGGGGCTCGTAACTATGGCTACACCTTC. It specifies CASSASGARNYGYTF. J is TRBJ1-2 and V is TRBV6-6; D may be TRBD1 (6 bases). V was clipped by 5 bases and J by 1 base, with 14 bases between them. CDR1 is MNHNY, CDR2 SVGAGI, per germline (reference sequence). The CDR3 is made up of 15 amino acids.

The J gene is TRBJ1-2, the V gene TRBV6-8; TRBD1 matches 9 bases. The CDR3 is made up of 11 amino acids. The germline CDR1 and CDR2 sequences are MNHGY and SAAAGT. Written as DNA, the CDR3 is TGTGCTACGGACAGGGGCTATGGCTACACCTTC. Protein: CATDRGYGYTF.